Each of the 25 T cell receptor beta chains below was sequenced from the same sample in a study of blood T cell repertoires in COVID-19. The protocol was immunoSEQ multiplex PCR, while the TCRdb copy is restricted to in-frame clones and leaves out a portion. In the table there are 25,000 to 30,000 clones, roughly 90% of which are singletons. Sequenced sample: peripheral blood. The receptor set was obtained from a human donor in a cohort sampled during active COVID-19.

The gene calls are TRBV9 and TRBJ1-6, with D perhaps TRBD1 (6 bases). Germline V CDR1 and CDR2: SGDLS, YYNGEE. Trimming removed 4 bases at V and 9 bases at J, with 17 bases between. This CDR3 is 15 amino acids long. The CDR3 here is CASSSGGGASSPLHF. In nucleotides, the CDR3 is TGTGCCAGCAGCTCCGGCGGGGGCGCGAGTTCACCCCTCCACTTT.

The chain is built from TRBV9 and TRBJ2-6, with D unresolved. The CDR3 contains 14 residues. The germline V gene has CDR1 SGDLS and CDR2 YYNGEE. V lost 0 bases, J lost 6 bases, and 7 bases lay in between. The chain's CDR3 is CASSVGGAANVLTF. The DNA of the CDR3 is TGTGCCAGCAGCGTAGGAGGAGCGGCCAACGTCCTGACTTTC.

This rearrangement joins TRBV3-1 (or the pseudogene TRBV3-2) to TRBJ2-1, with 12 bases lining up with TRBD2. The CDR3 contains 15 residues. The trim removed 4 bases at V and 5 bases at J, leaving 3 bases unmatched. Germline assignment: CDR1 LGHDT and CDR2 YNNKEL (reference sequence). The CDR3 coding sequence is TGTGCCAGCAGCCCGCGACTAGCGGGAGACAATGAGCAGTTCTTC. It yields the protein CASSPRLAGDNEQFF.

The gene calls are TRBV19 and TRBJ1-2; the D gene is possibly TRBD1 (5 bases). The CDR3 runs to 15 residues. Trimming took off 9 bases at V and 3 bases at J, with 20 bases between the two ends. Germline CDR1 reads LNHDA; CDR2 reads SQIVND (reference sequence). The CDR3 DNA follows: TGTGCCAGCCGTACTACGGTAGGGGCTGACTATGGCTACACCTTC. This encodes CASRTTVGADYGYTF.

This clone was counted once. The V call is TRBV6-5, the J call TRBJ2-7, with 8 bases lining up with TRBD2. V shed 6 bases and J 4 bases; nucleotides not matched to a gene: 8. The CDR3 length is 14 residues. From germline, CDR1 is MNHEY and CDR2 SVGAGI. The CDR3 is CASRRSGGQYEQYF. CDR3 nucleotides: TGTGCCAGCAGGAGGAGCGGGGGCCAATACGAGCAGTACTTC.

The V call is TRBV7-8, the J call TRBJ1-5, with TRBD1 matching over 8 bases. CDR3 length: 15 residues. The V and J ends lost 4 bases and 0 bases, in that order; junction bases with no gene match: 2. CDR1 SGHVS and CDR2 FQNEAQ come from the germline V gene. Here the CDR3 reads CASSYDRGSNQPQHF. The CDR3 nucleotides read TGTGCCAGCAGCTACGACAGGGGTAGCAATCAGCCCCAGCATTTT.

This clone has only one observation. The genes are TRBV4-1 and TRBJ2-2, with a weak D call TRBD1 (6 bases). This CDR3 has 14 amino acids. Germline V gene data show CDR1 as MGHRA and CDR2 as YSYEKL. Deletions cut 2 bases from V and 8 bases from J, with 12 bases between. The CDR3 DNA sequence: TGCGCCAGCAGCCAACCCGGGACAACGGGGGAGCTGTTTTTT. It is translated as CASSQPGTTGELFF.

This clone rates as large. V gene TRBV24-1 combines with J gene TRBJ2-2, with D possibly matching TRBD1 (5 bases). The V gene lost 5 bases and the J gene lost 1 base, with 10 bases spanning the gap. CDR1 and CDR2 (germline): KGHDR, SFDVKD. This CDR3 has 15 residues. CDR3 amino acids: CATSVGQGNTGELFF. The CDR3 DNA is TGTGCCACCAGTGTCGGGCAGGGGAACACCGGGGAGCTGTTTTTT.

The CDR3 region is CASRAGTGYSTDTQYF. CDR3 coding DNA: TGTGCCAGCAGAGCCGGAACAGGGTATAGCACAGATACGCAGTATTTT. The J gene is TRBJ2-3, the V gene TRBV2; maybe TRBD1 (6 bases). CDR3 length equals 16 residues. Germline loops: CDR1 SNHLY, CDR2 FYNNEI. Trimming cost V 6 bases and J 0 bases, with 16 bases left between them.

The chain recombines TRBV5-4 with TRBJ1-3; D might be TRBD1 (5 bases). Germline CDR1 SGHNT, CDR2 YYREEE (reference sequence). With 0 bases removed from V and 2 bases from J, the gap between germline ends came to 9 bases. CDR3 length: 15 amino acids. CDR3 protein: CASSLGTLPGNTIYF. CDR3 in DNA: TGTGCCAGCAGCTTGGGGACATTACCTGGAAACACCATATATTTT. Complete variable domain (other parts from reference TRBV5-4 and TRBJ1-3): ETGVTQSPTHLIKTRGQQVTLRCSSQSGHNTVSWYQQALGQGPQFIFQYYREEENGRGNFPPRFSGLQFPNYSSELNVNALELDDSALYLCASSLGTLPGNTIYFGEGSWLTVV.

This clone was observed a single time. The chain joins TRBV24-1 to TRBJ2-2; 10 bases are shared with TRBD2. CDR1 KGHDR and CDR2 SFDVKD come from the germline V gene. The V segment lost 3 bases and the J segment 3 bases; nucleotides outside the gene matches: 3. The CDR3 extends over 16 amino acids. The CDR3: CATSDSGGAYTGELFF. The CDR3 region has the DNA TGTGCCACCAGTGATAGCGGGGGGGCGTACACCGGGGAGCTGTTTTTT.

V usage is TRBV18 and J usage is TRBJ2-7; D may be TRBD1 (5 bases). Per the germline V gene, CDR1 is KGHSH and CDR2 is LQKENI. The CDR3 consists of 13 residues. V was trimmed by 4 bases and J by 6 bases, leaving 13 bases between them. CDR3 loop: CASSREARAEQYF. CDR3 nucleotide sequence: TGTGCCAGCTCACGAGAAGCCAGGGCCGAGCAGTACTTC.

The chain recombines TRBV14 with TRBJ2-7; 7 bases are shared with TRBD1. V was clipped by 4 bases and J by 4 bases; unmatched bases: 7. Germline V gene lookup returns CDR1 SGHDN and CDR2 FVKESK. CDR3 size: 14 residues. The chain's CDR3 is CASSLRDRPYEQYF. CDR3 DNA: TGTGCCAGCAGCCTCCGGGACAGACCTTACGAGCAGTACTTC.

This rearrangement joins TRBV5-4 to TRBJ2-3; tentative D call: TRBD1 (6 bases). CDR3 length: 13 amino acids. The V end lost 6 bases, the J end lost 1 base, and 9 bases lay between the germline ends. The germline V gene has CDR1 SGHNT and CDR2 YYREEE (reference sequence). The DNA for the CDR3 is TGTGCCAGCAAATCAGGGGGCACAGATACGCAGTATTTT. This translates into CASKSGGTDTQYF.

This chain joins TRBV6-1 and TRBJ2-5; 13 bases agree with TRBD2. The germline V gene has CDR1 MNHNS and CDR2 SASEGT. With 2 bases clipped from V and 4 bases from J, the junction kept 4 bases outside the gene matches. This CDR3 contains 16 residues. CDR3 in amino acids: CASSEMGLAGLETQYF. DNA of the CDR3: TGTGCCAGCAGTGAAATGGGACTAGCGGGGTTAGAGACCCAGTACTTC.

The rearrangement links TRBV9 to TRBJ1-2; D call uncertain. V lost 4 bases to trimming and J lost 5 bases, with 6 bases between them. The CDR3 length is 11 residues. Germline CDR1 and CDR2: SGDLS and YYNGEE. The CDR3 sequence: CASSSPYGYTF. Here the CDR3 DNA reads TGTGCCAGCAGCTCCCCTTATGGCTACACCTTC.

The chain joins TRBV28 to TRBJ2-2; D possibly corresponds to TRBD1 (6 bases). Germline V gene sequence: CDR1 MDHEN, CDR2 SYDVKM. With 2 bases removed from V and 2 bases from J, the gap between germline ends came to 12 bases. The CDR3 is 16 amino acids. The CDR3 region is CASSLTGTFNTGELFF. In DNA form, the CDR3 reads TGTGCCAGCAGTTTAACCGGGACATTTAACACCGGGGAGCTGTTTTTT. The variable domain in full, completed from reference TRBV28 and TRBJ2-2, reads DVKVTQSSRYLVKRTGEKVFLECVQDMDHENMFWYRQDPGLGLRLIYFSYDVKMKEKGDIPEGYSVSREKKERFSLILESASTNQTSMYLCASSLTGTFNTGELFFGEGSRLTVL.

This clone was seen a few times. V is TRBV7-9 and J is TRBJ2-2; D uncertain. Germline CDR1 and CDR2: SEHNR and FQNEAQ (reference sequence). This CDR3 contains 15 residues. V lost 7 bases, J lost 1 base, and 13 bases lay in between. CDR3 sequence: CASTLQAQNTGELFF. CDR3 bases: TGTGCCAGCACCCTCCAGGCGCAGAACACCGGGGAGCTGTTTTTT.

This chain uses TRBV4-1 with TRBJ1-5; tentative D call: TRBD1 (5 bases). The germline V gene encodes CDR1 MGHRA and CDR2 YSYEKL. CDR3 length equals 18 residues. Trimming pared 1 base from V and 2 bases from J, leaving 18 bases between. CDR3 DNA: TGCGCCAGCAGCCAAGGGCCGGCGGGGACTAGGGGCAATCAGCCCCAGCATTTT. Translated, it gives CASSQGPAGTRGNQPQHF.

The genes are TRBV19 and TRBJ1-5, with TRBD1 matching 8 bases. The V gene's germline CDR1 is LNHDA and CDR2 SQIVND (reference sequence). V shed 1 base, J shed 4 bases, and the junction held 6 bases outside the gene matches. The CDR3 totals 16 residues. This CDR3 reads CASSIVLTGENQPQHF. For the CDR3, the DNA is TGTGCCAGTAGTATAGTCTTGACAGGGGAGAATCAGCCCCAGCATTTT.

The J gene is TRBJ1-3, the V gene TRBV25-1; a possible D gene is TRBD1 (5 bases). The CDR3 has 13 amino acids. CDR1 MGHDK and CDR2 SYGVNS come from the germline V gene. Between the trimmed V and J ends, which lost 5 bases and 6 bases, there was a span of 11 bases. CDR3 residues: CASSPQGKNTIYF. The DNA of the CDR3 is TGTGCCAGCAGTCCCCAGGGCAAAAACACCATATATTTT.

This chain links TRBV6-2 or TRBV6-3 with TRBJ2-5; 11 bases fit TRBD1. The junction had 5 bases not matched to a gene; V was cut back by 6 bases and J by 2 bases. The germline CDR1 and CDR2 sequences are MNHEY and SVGEGT. This CDR3 is 15 amino acids long. The CDR3 DNA reads TGTGCCAGCAGCATCCGGGACAGGGGGCAAGAGACCCAGTACTTC. This translates into CASSIRDRGQETQYF.

This chain links TRBV6-6 with TRBJ1-5, with a possible D match to TRBD1 (6 bases). This CDR3 spans 16 amino acids. CDR1 and CDR2 (germline): MNHNY, SVGAGI (reference sequence). V was trimmed by 5 bases and J by 5 bases, leaving 19 bases between them. The CDR3 region is CASSQRQGKLDQPQHF. CDR3 DNA: TGTGCCAGCAGTCAGAGGCAGGGGAAGTTAGATCAGCCCCAGCATTTT.

This chain connects TRBV2 to TRBJ1-1, with TRBD1 matching 8 bases. Germline assignment: CDR1 SNHLY and CDR2 FYNNEI. The CDR3 loop spans 13 amino acids. The CDR3 loop reads CVSLTGANTEAFF. The CDR3 DNA follows: TGTGTCAGTTTGACAGGGGCGAACACTGAAGCTTTCTTT.

The chain couples TRBV6-1 to TRBJ1-1, with no clear D. The CDR3 has 13 residues. Looked up from germline, CDR1 is MNHNS and CDR2 is SASEGT. V shed 0 bases and J shed 2 bases, with 4 bases lying between them. The CDR3 bases are TGTGCCAGCAGTGAAGCCTTCAACACTGAAGCTTTCTTT. Its protein is CASSEAFNTEAFF.